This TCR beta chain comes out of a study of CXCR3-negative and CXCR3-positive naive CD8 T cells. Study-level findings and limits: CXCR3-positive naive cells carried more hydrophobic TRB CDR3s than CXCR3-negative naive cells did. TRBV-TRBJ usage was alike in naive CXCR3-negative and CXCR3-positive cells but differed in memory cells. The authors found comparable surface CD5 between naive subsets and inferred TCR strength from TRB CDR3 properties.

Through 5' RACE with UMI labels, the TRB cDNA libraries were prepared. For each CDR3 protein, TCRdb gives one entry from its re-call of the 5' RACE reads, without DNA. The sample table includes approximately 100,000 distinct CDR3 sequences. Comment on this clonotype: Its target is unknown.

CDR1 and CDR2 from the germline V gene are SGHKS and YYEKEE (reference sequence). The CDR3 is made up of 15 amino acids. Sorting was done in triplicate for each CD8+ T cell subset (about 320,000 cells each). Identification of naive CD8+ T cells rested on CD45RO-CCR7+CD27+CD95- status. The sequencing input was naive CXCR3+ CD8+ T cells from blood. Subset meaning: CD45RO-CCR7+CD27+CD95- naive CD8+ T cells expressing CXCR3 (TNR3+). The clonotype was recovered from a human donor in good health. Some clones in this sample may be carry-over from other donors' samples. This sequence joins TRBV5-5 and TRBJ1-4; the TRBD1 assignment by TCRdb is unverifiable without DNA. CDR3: CASSLVSGGPEKLFF.